This entry describes one TCR beta chain. What it binds is unknown. From blood CD8+ and CD4+ T cells, TCR beta sequences were generated. Healthy donors, matched for age and sex, constituted the control group. The CDR3 loop spans 14 amino acids. Germline V CDR1 and CDR2: SQVTM, ANQGSEA. The germline V and J ends were trimmed by 4 bases and 1 base, with 11 bases remaining between them. This entry comes from a study of CD8 T cells in Susac syndrome. General study findings and limits: Regarding the TCR sequencing and HLA analysis, the study admitted that a relatively small number of individuals were involved.

The RNA input was roughly 0.45 to 1 ug, and it was reverse transcribed with random hexamers. The method of amplification for TCR beta CDR3 was immunoSEQ multiplex PCR, covering 54 Vbeta and 13 Jbeta. TCRdb ran MiXCR on the immunoSEQ multiplex PCR reads and lists one entry per CDR3 protein. The table shows around 26,000 distinct CDR3 sequences, with 85% to 95% occurring only once. The chain combines TRBV29-1 with TRBJ2-1; D not certain. The sample comprised CD8+ T cells from PBMCs. This sequence was found in a human donor in good health. The CDR3 DNA reads as TGCAGCGTTGTAGACATGGGGTCCTACAATGAGCAGTTCTTC. Translated: CSVVDMGSYNEQFF.